A selection of T cell receptor beta chains follows, all from one sample in a study of blood T cell repertoires in COVID-19. Libraries were prepared by immunoSEQ multiplex PCR; TCRdb keeps only in-frame clonotypes and omits some of them. The sample holds fewer than 250,000 clones, roughly four fifths seen once. Sequenced sample: PBMCs or T cells enriched from blood (not recorded which). All receptors come from a woman in her thirties or forties who had been exposed to COVID-19. Each CDR3 is given with its conserved first and last residue. Each record gives: J gene, clone size, V gene, CDR3 length, D gene, CDR3 DNA, CDR3 protein. The D gene is left open where the match is weak. A row's size may be missing; if present it is once, few, many or a size class.

J gene: TRBJ2-3
clone size: -
V gene: TRBV3-1/TRBV3-2
CDR3 length: 16
D gene: TRBD1
CDR3 DNA: TGTGCCAGCAGCCAAGGTTCGGGGACAGGCACAGATACGCAGTATTTT
CDR3 protein: CASSQGSGTGTDTQYF

J gene: TRBJ2-3
clone size: -
V gene: TRBV7-2
CDR3 length: 14
D gene: -
CDR3 DNA: TGTGCCAGCAGCTTAGCCCACAGGACAGATACGCAGTATTTT
CDR3 protein: CASSLAHRTDTQYF

J gene: TRBJ1-1
clone size: many
V gene: TRBV2
CDR3 length: 17
D gene: -
CDR3 DNA: TGTGCCAGCACTACCGCGGCAAGTTACGTAGCGAACACTGAAGCTTTCTTT
CDR3 protein: CASTTAASYVANTEAFF

J gene: TRBJ2-5
clone size: once
V gene: TRBV7-2
CDR3 length: 14
D gene: TRBD2
CDR3 DNA: TGTGCCAGCAGCCCAGGACTAGCCCAAGAGACCCAGTACTTC
CDR3 protein: CASSPGLAQETQYF

J gene: TRBJ2-7
clone size: -
V gene: TRBV25-1
CDR3 length: 14
D gene: -
CDR3 DNA: TGTGCCAGCAGTGCATCGGACAGAAACTACGAGCAGTACTTC
CDR3 protein: CASSASDRNYEQYF

J gene: TRBJ2-5
clone size: -
V gene: TRBV28
CDR3 length: 14
D gene: TRBD1
CDR3 DNA: TGTGCCAGCAGTTTACCAGGGGGACAAGAGACCCAGTACTTC
CDR3 protein: CASSLPGGQETQYF

J gene: TRBJ1-2
clone size: -
V gene: TRBV6-5
CDR3 length: 12
D gene: -
CDR3 DNA: TGTGCCAGCAGTACACAGGGTTTCGGCTACACCTTC
CDR3 protein: CASSTQGFGYTF

J gene: TRBJ1-1
clone size: once
V gene: TRBV7-8
CDR3 length: 15
D gene: -
CDR3 DNA: TGTGCCAGCAGCTTAGTGGGGGGGGAGAGCACTGAAGCTTTCTTT
CDR3 protein: CASSLVGGESTEAFF

J gene: TRBJ2-7
clone size: -
V gene: TRBV12-2
CDR3 length: 19
D gene: -
CDR3 DNA: TGTGCAAGTCGCCGCCCCCTAGCGGGCGAAAACGTTTTTAGGGTCGAGCAGTACTTC
CDR3 protein: CASRRPLAGENVFRVEQYF

J gene: TRBJ1-1
clone size: -
V gene: TRBV28
CDR3 length: 14
D gene: -
CDR3 DNA: TGTGCCAGCAGTGCGGGACGGTGGAACACTGAAGCTTTCTTT
CDR3 protein: CASSAGRWNTEAFF

J gene: TRBJ2-7
clone size: -
V gene: TRBV7-8
CDR3 length: 11
D gene: -
CDR3 DNA: TGTGCCAGCAGCCCAGAATACGAGCAGTACTTC
CDR3 protein: CASSPEYEQYF

J gene: TRBJ1-2
clone size: -
V gene: TRBV5-1
CDR3 length: 15
D gene: -
CDR3 DNA: TGCGCCAGCAGCTTGGGGCCAGGGGATATAGACGGCTACACCTTC
CDR3 protein: CASSLGPGDIDGYTF

J gene: TRBJ1-1
clone size: -
V gene: TRBV7-2
CDR3 length: 13
D gene: TRBD1
CDR3 DNA: TGTGCCAGCAGCTCCGACCGGGACAGTGAAGCTTTCTTT
CDR3 protein: CASSSDRDSEAFF

J gene: TRBJ2-7
clone size: -
V gene: TRBV6-5
CDR3 length: 15
D gene: TRBD1
CDR3 DNA: TGTGCCAGCAGACGAAAGGGACAGGGGGCTTACGAGCAGTACTTC
CDR3 protein: CASRRKGQGAYEQYF

J gene: TRBJ2-1
clone size: -
V gene: TRBV5-1
CDR3 length: 14
D gene: TRBD2
CDR3 DNA: TGCGCCAGCAGCTTGGGACTAGCGGGGGGGACGCTGTTCTTC
CDR3 protein: CASSLGLAGGTLFF

J gene: TRBJ1-3
clone size: -
V gene: TRBV6-1
CDR3 length: 15
D gene: -
CDR3 DNA: TGTGCCAGCAGTGAGGGGGCGGGGGCTGGAAACACCATATATTTT
CDR3 protein: CASSEGAGAGNTIYF

J gene: TRBJ2-7
clone size: -
V gene: TRBV5-1
CDR3 length: 14
D gene: TRBD1
CDR3 DNA: TGCGCCAGCAGAACTACAGGGGGCCGCGACGAGCAGTACTTC
CDR3 protein: CASRTTGGRDEQYF

J gene: TRBJ1-6
clone size: -
V gene: TRBV10-3
CDR3 length: 14
D gene: TRBD1
CDR3 DNA: TGTGCCATCAGTGAGTCGACAGGGGAATCACCCCTCCACTTT
CDR3 protein: CAISESTGESPLHF

J gene: TRBJ2-2
clone size: -
V gene: TRBV5-5
CDR3 length: 16
D gene: TRBD1
CDR3 DNA: TGTGCCAGCAGCTTGCCCGGGACAGGGTACACCGGGGAGCTGTTTTTT
CDR3 protein: CASSLPGTGYTGELFF

J gene: TRBJ1-5
clone size: -
V gene: TRBV19
CDR3 length: 15
D gene: -
CDR3 DNA: TGTGCCAGTAGTATTAAAGGGGTAGGGAATCAGCCCCAGCATTTT
CDR3 protein: CASSIKGVGNQPQHF

J gene: TRBJ1-6
clone size: -
V gene: TRBV6-5
CDR3 length: 15
D gene: -
CDR3 DNA: TGTGCCAGCAGTTACTCGTCCCCATCGGATTCACCCCTCCACTTT
CDR3 protein: CASSYSSPSDSPLHF

J gene: TRBJ2-4
clone size: once
V gene: TRBV29-1
CDR3 length: 11
D gene: -
CDR3 DNA: TGCAGCGTTCTAGCCAAAAACATTCAGTACTTC
CDR3 protein: CSVLAKNIQYF

J gene: TRBJ1-1
clone size: -
V gene: TRBV7-9
CDR3 length: 17
D gene: TRBD1
CDR3 DNA: TGTGCCAGCAGCCTAGCCCGGACAGGGGGGCTCGTCACTGAAGCTTTCTTT
CDR3 protein: CASSLARTGGLVTEAFF

J gene: TRBJ2-4
clone size: few
V gene: TRBV5-6
CDR3 length: 14
D gene: -
CDR3 DNA: TGTGCCAGCGGAAACAGGGAGGCCAAAAACATTCAGTACTTC
CDR3 protein: CASGNREAKNIQYF

J gene: TRBJ1-1
clone size: -
V gene: TRBV7-9
CDR3 length: 12
D gene: -
CDR3 DNA: TGTGCCAGCAGCTTATTTCCCGGTGAAGCTTTCTTT
CDR3 protein: CASSLFPGEAFF

J gene: TRBJ1-3
clone size: many
V gene: TRBV15
CDR3 length: 20
D gene: -
CDR3 DNA: TGTGCCACCAGCAGACCCGAGTACCGTCACTTAAGGGAGTCTGGAAACACCATATATTTT
CDR3 protein: CATSRPEYRHLRESGNTIYF

J gene: TRBJ1-2
clone size: -
V gene: TRBV5-5
CDR3 length: 13
D gene: -
CDR3 DNA: TGTGCCAGCAGCATGACAGTCAACTATGGCTACACCTTC
CDR3 protein: CASSMTVNYGYTF

J gene: TRBJ1-2
clone size: -
V gene: TRBV7-9
CDR3 length: 13
D gene: TRBD1
CDR3 DNA: TGTGCCAGCAGCAGACAGGGGGCATATGGCTACACCTTC
CDR3 protein: CASSRQGAYGYTF

J gene: TRBJ1-5
clone size: -
V gene: TRBV18
CDR3 length: 12
D gene: -
CDR3 DNA: TGTGCCAGCTCACTAGGGGATCAGCCCCAGCATTTT
CDR3 protein: CASSLGDQPQHF

J gene: TRBJ2-7
clone size: -
V gene: TRBV28
CDR3 length: 13
D gene: -
CDR3 DNA: TGTGCCAGCTCGGCAGGGGATATGGGCGAGCAGTACTTC
CDR3 protein: CASSAGDMGEQYF

J gene: TRBJ1-6
clone size: -
V gene: TRBV9
CDR3 length: 14
D gene: TRBD1
CDR3 DNA: TGTGCCAGCAGCCCCGGACAGGGATGGTCACCCCTCCACTTT
CDR3 protein: CASSPGQGWSPLHF

J gene: TRBJ1-1
clone size: -
V gene: TRBV5-5
CDR3 length: 17
D gene: -
CDR3 DNA: TGTGCCAGCAGCTTGTTTGTCCCAGGTATTAGTGGAACTGAAGCTTTCTTT
CDR3 protein: CASSLFVPGISGTEAFF

J gene: TRBJ1-1
clone size: few
V gene: TRBV5-1
CDR3 length: 22
D gene: -
CDR3 DNA: TGCGCCAGCAGCTTGGTTGTTCGGGCAGGTTGGGAGCCCCAGTCCATGAACACTGAAGCTTTCTTT
CDR3 protein: CASSLVVRAGWEPQSMNTEAFF

J gene: TRBJ1-5
clone size: -
V gene: TRBV7-2
CDR3 length: 15
D gene: -
CDR3 DNA: TGTGCCAGCAGCTTAGCGACCAGGGCCGGACAGCCCCAGCATTTT
CDR3 protein: CASSLATRAGQPQHF

J gene: TRBJ1-5
clone size: -
V gene: TRBV9
CDR3 length: 14
D gene: TRBD1
CDR3 DNA: TGTGCCAGCAGCGTAGGGACAGGGGGTCAGCCCCAGCATTTT
CDR3 protein: CASSVGTGGQPQHF

J gene: TRBJ1-2
clone size: -
V gene: TRBV7-2
CDR3 length: 13
D gene: -
CDR3 DNA: TGTGCCAGCAGCTTGGACATCGACTATGGCTACACCTTC
CDR3 protein: CASSLDIDYGYTF

J gene: TRBJ2-1
clone size: few
V gene: TRBV14
CDR3 length: 19
D gene: TRBD2
CDR3 DNA: TGTGCCAGCAGCCAAACGAGCGGGGGGGCTTTTAGTCTCCACAATGAGCAGTTCTTC
CDR3 protein: CASSQTSGGAFSLHNEQFF